These 31 T cell receptor beta chains were sequenced from one sample in a study of shared clonotypes between healthy human individuals. Repertoires were generated with immunoSEQ multiplex PCR, while TCRdb's copy carries only in-frame clones and drops some. The sample includes about 1.4 million clones, approximately 96% of them seen just once. Sequenced sample: naive CD4+ T cells sorted from blood. The subset: CD45RA+ positively selected. All receptors derive from a man between 25 and 39 years old in good health.

The chain has TRBV7-9 and TRBJ2-7, with 9 bases fitting TRBD2. CDR1 is SEHNR and CDR2 is FQNEAQ in the germline V gene (reference sequence). This CDR3 contains 15 residues. J gave up 0 bases and V 5 bases, and 5 bases lay outside the gene matches. CDR3 sequence reads: CASSLSGSPSYEQYF. CDR3 sequence (DNA): TGTGCCAGCAGCCTTAGCGGGAGCCCCTCCTACGAGCAGTACTTC. Filled out from reference TRBV7-9 and TRBJ2-7, the complete variable domain reads DTGVSQNPRHKITKRGQNVTFRCDPISEHNRLYWYRQTLGQGPEFLTYFQNEAQLEKSRLLSDRFSAERPKGSFSTLEIQRTEQGDSAMYLCASSLSGSPSYEQYFGPGTRLTVT.

This clone was seen just once. The gene calls are TRBV10-1 and TRBJ2-3, with 7 bases aligning to TRBD1. CDR3 length: 14 residues. V was clipped by 9 bases and J by 4 bases; unmatched bases: 10. Per germline, CDR1 WNHNN and CDR2 SYGVQD (reference sequence). CDR3 nucleotide sequence: TGCGCCAGTCAGACCGGGACAGCGGCAGATACGCAGTATTTT. It encodes CASQTGTAADTQYF.

The chain uses TRBV7-8 and TRBJ1-5, with 9 bases that match TRBD1. The CDR3 is 16 residues long. The germline V gene has CDR1 SGHVS and CDR2 FQNEAQ. The V and J ends lost 5 bases and 3 bases, in that order; junction bases with no gene match: 8. The CDR3 here is CASSRSWTGANQPQHF. The CDR3 DNA is TGTGCCAGCAGCCGATCCTGGACAGGGGCCAATCAGCCCCAGCATTTT.

The chain recombines TRBV5-1 with TRBJ1-4; 7 nucleotides line up with TRBD1. V lost 4 bases and J lost 5; bases outside the gene matches: 8. This CDR3 has 15 residues. Germline V gives CDR1 SGHRS, CDR2 YFSETQ. The CDR3 sequence: CASSQQGNRNEKLFF. DNA for the CDR3: TGCGCCAGCAGCCAACAGGGGAATAGAAATGAAAAACTGTTTTTT.

The V and J genes are TRBV6-6 and TRBJ2-7; 10 nucleotides line up with TRBD2. CDR3 length equals 14 residues. Per germline, CDR1 MNHNY and CDR2 SVGAGI (reference sequence). V lost 6 bases and J lost 7; bases outside the gene matches: 9. This CDR3 is CASRPGLAPREQYF. The CDR3 bases are TGTGCCAGCAGGCCGGGACTAGCGCCTAGGGAGCAGTACTTC.

The rearrangement uses TRBV6-1 and TRBJ2-2, with D unclear. The CDR3 totals 13 residues. CDR1 and CDR2 (germline): MNHNS, SASEGT. Trimming took 7 bases from V and 5 from J, leaving 11 bases between them. CDR3 nucleotides: TGTGCCAGCAAACTGGGTGCTACCGGGGAGCTGTTTTTT. Translated: CASKLGATGELFF.

The chain links TRBV5-4 to TRBJ2-5, with D tentatively TRBD1 (8 bases). V was trimmed by 1 base and J by 4 bases, leaving 17 bases between them. The germline gives CDR1 SGHNT, CDR2 YYREEE (reference sequence). CDR3 size: 16 residues. CDR3 in DNA: TGTGCCAGCAGCTTGTTAACAGGGGGGGGCGGAGAGACCCAGTACTTC. Translated, it gives CASSLLTGGGGETQYF.

The chain links TRBV11-3 to TRBJ2-7, with TRBD2 as a possible D gene (6 bases). V was trimmed by 5 bases and J by 2 bases, leaving 13 bases between them. The CDR3 totals 14 residues. The germline gives CDR1 SGHNT, CDR2 YENEEA. The CDR3 here is CASSPHGRAYEQYF. Here the CDR3 DNA reads TGTGCCAGCAGCCCGCACGGGAGAGCCTACGAGCAGTACTTC.

This chain connects TRBV18 to TRBJ1-4, with unresolved D. Germline V gene lookup returns CDR1 KGHSH and CDR2 LQKENI. This CDR3 is 14 amino acids long. V shed 1 base and J shed 8 bases, with 11 bases lying between them. CDR3 DNA: TGTGCCAGCTCACCACTCGGGAAGGGAGAAAAACTGTTTTTT. It codes for CASSPLGKGEKLFF.

The genes are TRBV21-1 and TRBJ1-2. TRBV21-1 is annotated as a pseudogene. The CDR3 totals 16 residues. The CDR3 bases are TGTGCCAGCAGCAAACGCGATCGATCAGGAGACTATGGCTACACCTTC. It translates to CASSKRDRSGDYGYTF.

In the case of this clone: Additional DNA sequences in this sample encode the identical CDR3. The chain recombines TRBV5-1 with TRBJ2-1; D gene uncertain. Trimming stripped 0 bases from V and 0 bases from J, with 7 bases between. This CDR3 has 15 residues. CDR1 and CDR2 from the germline V gene are SGHRS and YFSETQ. CDR3 coding DNA: TGCGCCAGCAGCTTGGACAGTAGCTCCTACAATGAGCAGTTCTTC. It translates to CASSLDSSSYNEQFF.

The chain combines TRBV18 with TRBJ2-3, with D tentatively TRBD1 or TRBD2 (5 bases each). This CDR3 comprises 15 residues. The germline gives CDR1 KGHSH, CDR2 LQKENI. Between the trimmed V and J ends, which lost 4 bases and 6 bases, there was a span of 17 bases. CDR3 sequence reads: CASSLSQAGTDTQYF. The DNA for the CDR3 is TGTGCCAGCTCACTCTCACAGGCGGGTACGGATACGCAGTATTTT.

This rearrangement joins TRBV5-1 to TRBJ1-2; tentative D call: TRBD1 (6 bases). Deletions cut 2 bases from V and 7 bases from J, with 18 bases between. The CDR3 has 15 residues. In germline, CDR1 is SGHRS, CDR2 YFSETQ. The CDR3 is CASSLETGSSAGYTF. For the CDR3, the DNA is TGCGCCAGCAGCTTAGAGACAGGTTCCTCGGCTGGCTACACCTTC.

This clone was recorded only once. The chain links TRBV28 to TRBJ1-4; 11 nucleotides align to TRBD1. Trimming removed 6 bases from V and 10 bases from J; junction bases left unmatched: 13. Per the germline V gene, CDR1 is MDHEN and CDR2 is SYDVKM. The CDR3 sequence is 16 residues long. Written as DNA, the CDR3 is TGTGCCAGCAGAAGCCCTTTCCGGGACAGGGGGGGAAAACTGTTTTTT. Translated, it gives CASRSPFRDRGGKLFF.

The rearrangement uses TRBV2 and TRBJ2-3, with a weak D call TRBD1 (5 bases). Germline CDR1 and CDR2: SNHLY and FYNNEI. This CDR3 has 17 residues. V was pared by 6 bases and J by 3 bases, with 22 bases between. CDR3 sequence reads: CASSRTGRQFLTDTQYF. The CDR3 nucleotides are TGTGCCAGCAGCCGAACCGGTAGACAGTTTTTAACAGATACGCAGTATTTT.

This clone was found a few times. This sample includes further DNA sequences coding for the same CDR3. This sequence joins TRBV18 and TRBJ1-4; perhaps TRBD1 as D (6 bases). Trimming removed 2 bases from V and 2 bases from J, with 6 bases in between. CDR1 is KGHSH and CDR2 is LQKENI in the germline V gene. The length of the CDR3 is 14 residues. CDR3 in amino acids: CASSPRGTNEKLFF. DNA for the CDR3: TGTGCCAGCTCACCAAGGGGGACTAATGAAAAACTGTTTTTT. The full variable domain, in which reference TRBV18 and TRBJ1-4 provide the parts outside the CDR3, is NAGVMQNPRHLVRRRGQEARLRCSPMKGHSHVYWYRQLPEEGLKFMVYLQKENIIDESGMPKERFSAEFPKEGPSILRIQQVVRGDSAAYFCASSPRGTNEKLFFGSGTQLSVL.

The chain has TRBV5-1 and TRBJ1-1, with a weak D call TRBD1 (6 bases). From germline, CDR1 is SGHRS and CDR2 YFSETQ. The CDR3 is made up of 15 amino acids. Trimming pared 4 bases from V and 3 bases from J, leaving 16 bases between. CDR3 sequence (DNA): TGCGCCAGCAGCCTGAACAGGGCCGGCGACACTGAAGCTTTCTTT. Amino acids: CASSLNRAGDTEAFF. Filled out from reference TRBV5-1 and TRBJ1-1, the complete variable domain reads KAGVTQTPRYLIKTRGQQVTLSCSPISGHRSVSWYQQTPGQGLQFLFEYFSETQRNKGNFPGRFSGRQFSNSRSEMNVSTLELGDSALYLCASSLNRAGDTEAFFGQGTRLTVV.

The gene calls are TRBV14 and TRBJ2-2; no clear D gene. Germline loops: CDR1 SGHDN, CDR2 FVKESK. Trimming stripped 4 bases from V and 3 bases from J, with 12 bases between. The CDR3 length is 15 residues. The CDR3 loop reads CASSPPSTHTGELFF. The CDR3 DNA is TGTGCCAGCAGCCCCCCCTCGACCCACACCGGGGAGCTGTTTTTT.

V is TRBV7-8 and J is TRBJ2-3, with 9 positions matching TRBD2. J gave up 3 bases and V 5 bases, and 12 bases lay outside the gene matches. The CDR3 length is 17 residues. Germline CDR1 reads SGHVS; CDR2 reads FQNEAQ. As DNA, the CDR3 is TGTGCCAGCAGCCCCTTGTCGAGCGGGGGGAGTACAGATACGCAGTATTTT. It codes for CASSPLSSGGSTDTQYF.

The chain carries TRBV7-9 and TRBJ1-2, with D unclear. The CDR3 runs to 14 residues. With 4 bases removed from V and 8 bases from J, the gap between germline ends came to 17 bases. CDR1 is SEHNR and CDR2 is FQNEAQ in the germline V gene (reference sequence). Written as DNA, the CDR3 is TGTGCCAGCAGCTCCCGAGTAGACCTTAAGGGCTACACCTTC. It translates to CASSSRVDLKGYTF.

The rearrangement joins TRBV5-1 to TRBJ2-2, with D unresolved. Germline CDR1 SGHRS, CDR2 YFSETQ. This CDR3 has 16 residues. V lost 3 bases to trimming and J lost 6 bases, with 18 bases between them. The CDR3 here is CASSSLSRDTSGELFF. CDR3 nucleotide sequence: TGCGCCAGCAGCTCCCTCTCTAGGGATACTTCCGGGGAGCTGTTTTTT. The full variable domain, in which reference TRBV5-1 and TRBJ2-2 provide the parts outside the CDR3, is KAGVTQTPRYLIKTRGQQVTLSCSPISGHRSVSWYQQTPGQGLQFLFEYFSETQRNKGNFPGRFSGRQFSNSRSEMNVSTLELGDSALYLCASSSLSRDTSGELFFGEGSRLTVL.

The V and J genes are TRBV7-2 and TRBJ2-3; TRBD2 matches 16 bases. Germline V lookup: CDR1 SGHTA, CDR2 FQGNSA. The V and J ends lost 5 bases and 4 bases, in that order; junction bases with no gene match: 6. This CDR3 spans 17 amino acids. CDR3 sequence reads: CASSTGTSGRGADTQYF. Written as DNA, the CDR3 is TGTGCCAGCAGCACTGGGACTAGCGGGAGGGGGGCAGATACGCAGTATTTT.

The chain is built from TRBV10-3 and TRBJ1-2; 8 bases are a match to TRBD1. The length of the CDR3 is 13 residues. The J segment lost 6 bases and the V segment lost 4 bases, leaving 4 bases of the junction unmatched. The germline V gene encodes CDR1 ENHRY and CDR2 SYGVKD. The CDR3 protein is CAISAGGWNGYTF. The CDR3 nucleotides read TGTGCCATCAGTGCAGGGGGCTGGAATGGCTACACCTTC.

Only one count was recorded for this clone. V and J are TRBV25-1 and TRBJ2-7; perhaps TRBD1 as D (9 bases). Deletions cut 6 bases from V and 6 bases from J, with 24 bases between. The CDR3 loop spans 16 amino acids. Per the germline V gene, CDR1 is MGHDK and CDR2 is SYGVNS. In DNA form, the CDR3 reads TGTGCCAGCAGGCCCGGGGGGGGGACAGGGAGGGTCGAGCAGTACTTC. Residues: CASRPGGGTGRVEQYF.

V gene TRBV7-3 combines with J gene TRBJ2-1, with D tentatively TRBD2 (6 bases). Trimming removed 5 bases from V and 6 bases from J, with 14 bases in between. The CDR3 spans 14 residues. The V gene's germline CDR1 is SGHTA and CDR2 FQGTGA. This CDR3 is CASSRESRANEQFF. CDR3 bases: TGTGCCAGCAGCCGGGAGAGCAGGGCCAATGAGCAGTTCTTC.

The rearrangement links TRBV25-1 to TRBJ2-2; D possibly corresponds to TRBD2 (6 bases). Trimming removed 0 bases from V and 5 bases from J, with 19 bases in between. Per germline, CDR1 MGHDK and CDR2 SYGVNS. The CDR3 covers 18 residues. CDR3 region: CASSEYDSGWRGTGELFF. CDR3 DNA: TGTGCCAGCAGTGAATATGACAGTGGGTGGAGGGGTACCGGGGAGCTGTTTTTT.

In regard to this clone: Relative to the germline gene, one junction end is altered; a read error may explain this. This chain joins TRBV4-2 and TRBJ2-1, with TRBD2 matching 8 bases. The germline V gene has CDR1 LGHNA and CDR2 YNFKEQ. This CDR3 region has 16 residues. The CDR3 sequence is CASSQETREAYNERFF. DNA for the CDR3: TGTGCCAGCAGCCAAGAGACGCGGGAGGCATACAATGAGCGGTTCTTC.

CDR3 sequence (DNA): TGTGCCAGCAGCTTGGTGTATCGGGTCCTGAACACTGAAGCTTTCTTT. Translation gives CASSLVYRVLNTEAFF. This sequence joins TRBV5-8 and TRBJ1-1; D remains unclear. The CDR3 runs 16 residues. Trimming shortened V by 0 bases and J by 0 bases, and 12 bases separated the two germline ends. Germline CDR1 is SGHTS and CDR2 is YDEGEE.

The gene calls are TRBV7-2 and TRBJ2-3; tentative D call: TRBD2 (6 bases). V was shortened by 0 bases and J by 6 bases, with 13 bases between the two germline ends. Germline V gives CDR1 SGHTA, CDR2 FQGNSA. The CDR3 consists of 15 residues. As DNA, the CDR3 is TGTGCCAGCAGCTTAGCACTAGCTGGACCGGATACGCAGTATTTT. Amino acid sequence: CASSLALAGPDTQYF. Based on the CDR3 plus reference TRBV7-2 and TRBJ2-3, the full variable domain is GAGVSQSPSNKVTEKGKDVELRCDPISGHTALYWYRQSLGQGLEFLIYFQGNSAPDKSGLPSDRFSAERTGGSVSTLTIQRTQQEDSAVYLCASSLALAGPDTQYFGPGTRLTVL.

V is TRBV5-4 and J is TRBJ2-1; TRBD1 aligns across 11 bases. Germline assignment: CDR1 SGHNT and CDR2 YYREEE (reference sequence). The CDR3 spans 15 residues. V dropped 1 base and J dropped 9; count of bases not matched to a gene: 6. The CDR3 sequence: CASSLFGTGGGEQFF. In DNA form, the CDR3 reads TGTGCCAGCAGCTTGTTCGGGACAGGGGGAGGTGAGCAGTTCTTC.

The gene calls are TRBV15 and TRBJ2-3; 9 bases are a match to TRBD2. This CDR3 is 16 amino acids long. The V segment lost 1 base and the J segment 4 bases; nucleotides outside the gene matches: 6. Germline CDR1 and CDR2: LNHNV and YYDKDF (reference sequence). CDR3 in amino acids: CATSRGLAGAADTQYF. The CDR3 bases are TGTGCCACCAGCAGAGGATTAGCGGGAGCGGCAGATACGCAGTATTTT. The variable domain in full, with the rest retrieved from reference TRBV15 and TRBJ2-3, is DAMVIQNPRYQVTQFGKPVTLSCSQTLNHNVMYWYQQKSSQAPKLLFHYYDKDFNNEADTPDNFQSRRPNTSFCFLDIRSPGLGDTAMYLCATSRGLAGAADTQYFGPGTRLTVL.